This record concerns one T cell receptor beta chain sequence. Selected positively for CCR7 and CD45RO-negative, naive CD8 cells excluded terminally differentiated effector memory CD45RA+ cells. The sample comes from a study of shared clonotypes between healthy human individuals. Method: immunoSEQ multiplex PCR; TCRdb's copy keeps in-frame clones and lacks some. The table lists about 2 million clones, less than 95% of them singletons. The material sequenced was naive CD8+ T cells sorted from blood. The sequence came from a man aged 18 to 29 in good health.

The CDR3 DNA reads as TGTGCCAGCAGCCAATGGGGTGGAGATACGCAGTATTTT. This gives the protein CASSQWGGDTQYF. The gene calls are TRBV7-3 and TRBJ2-3, with D hard to call. The CDR3 runs to 13 residues. The V gene's germline CDR1 is SGHTA and CDR2 FQGTGA. The V and J ends lost 5 bases and 5 bases respectively, with 11 bases between them.